A selection of T cell receptor beta chains follows, all from one sample in a study of siplizumab effects on memory and regulatory T cells. Profiled with immunoSEQ multiplex PCR; TCRdb holds only in-frame clones, not every one. The sample lists over 100,000 clones; about 93% were seen once. The sample comprised non-Treg CD4+ T cells sorted from blood. These receptors were collected from a human donor in good health. Each CDR3 is given with its conserved first and last residue. The order of the fields is CDR3 DNA, CDR3 protein, V gene, J gene, CDR3 length, D gene, clone size. The D gene is left open where the match is weak. Some rows mark clone size as missing; the rest say once, few, many or name a class of expanded clone.

TGCGCCAGCAGCGGGGGACTAGCGGGGGCCTACGAGCAGTACTTC	CASSGGLAGAYEQYF	TRBV5-1	TRBJ2-7	15	TRBD2	few
TGTGCCACCAGCAGAGAAGGCTTGCCCGACGAGCAGTACTTC	CATSREGLPDEQYF	TRBV15	TRBJ2-7	14	.	once
TGTGCCAGTACCAACCTCCCGGGACAAGGGGCAAACATTCAGTACTTC	CASTNLPGQGANIQYF	TRBV19	TRBJ2-4	16	.	.
TGTGCCAGTAGTCGACAGGTTGGGGGGGAGACCCAGTACTTC	CASSRQVGGETQYF	TRBV19	TRBJ2-5	14	.	.
TGCGCCAGCAGCCAGGGGGTCTCCTACGAGCAGTACTTC	CASSQGVSYEQYF	TRBV5-1	TRBJ2-7	13	TRBD1	.
TGTGCCAGCAGTTATTCGCGTCAGCCCCAGCATTTT	CASSYSRQPQHF	TRBV6-6	TRBJ1-5	12	.	.
TGTGCCAGTAGTATAGGCCCAGCGAACACTGAAGCTTTCTTT	CASSIGPANTEAFF	TRBV19	TRBJ1-1	14	.	.
TGTGCCAGCAGTGAAAGCGTTGAGCAGTTCTTC	CASSESVEQFF	TRBV2	TRBJ2-1	11	.	.
TGTGCCAGCTCACCTCTCAGCGAGGCAGATACGCAGTATTTT	CASSPLSEADTQYF	TRBV18	TRBJ2-3	14	.	once
TGTGCCATCAGTGGCAGGGGCGTTAACTATGGCTACACCTTC	CAISGRGVNYGYTF	TRBV10-3	TRBJ1-2	14	.	.
TGTGCCAGCTCAGCCGGGACAGGGATTAGGTTC	CASSAGTGIRF	TRBV18	TRBJ2-7	11	TRBD1	.
TGTGCCAGTAGGCCCCGAACGGCAGGGCTCACAGATACGCAGTATTTT	CASRPRTAGLTDTQYF	TRBV19	TRBJ2-3	16	.	once
TGTGTCAGAAGGAAAACGGGGATGAATAGAGGCTGCACCTTC	CVRRKTGMNRGCTF	TRBV7-5	TRBJ1-2	14	.	.
TGCGCCAGCAGCCAAGATCACGTGGGACAGCCAACCGGGGAGCTGTTTTTT	CASSQDHVGQPTGELFF	TRBV4-3	TRBJ2-2	17	TRBD1	.
TGTGCCAGCAGCTTGGGGTGGGCACCTAGCACAGATACGCAGTATTTT	CASSLGWAPSTDTQYF	TRBV5-4	TRBJ2-3	16	.	once
TGTGCCAGCAGGATTCAGGGGTTCTATGGCTACACCTTC	CASRIQGFYGYTF	TRBV6-6	TRBJ1-2	13	.	.
TGTGCCAGCAGCTTACAGGGGACTTCGAACACTGAAGCTTTCTTT	CASSLQGTSNTEAFF	TRBV7-9	TRBJ1-1	15	.	.
TGTGCCAGCAGCAAGCGGACAGGTTCGGTCTCACCCCTCCACTTT	CASSKRTGSVSPLHF	TRBV14	TRBJ1-6	15	TRBD1	.
TGTGCCAGCAGCGCGGAAGGACAGCTCCTGAATACGCAGTATTTT	CASSAEGQLLNTQYF	TRBV7-3	TRBJ2-3	15	.	.
TGTGCCTGGAGTTCGGGCCCTACCGGGGATACGCAGTATTTT	CAWSSGPTGDTQYF	TRBV30	TRBJ2-3	14	.	.
TGTGCCAGCATACCTGGCCAGGGGGCAAGTCAGCCCCAGCATTTT	CASIPGQGASQPQHF	TRBV28	TRBJ1-5	15	TRBD1	.
TGTGCCAGCAGCGTAGAGGACCGGGGCGAGCAGTACTTC	CASSVEDRGEQYF	TRBV9	TRBJ2-7	13	.	once
TGCGCCAGCAGCCAAGAGAAAGGCGGCAATCAGCCCCAGCATTTT	CASSQEKGGNQPQHF	TRBV4-3	TRBJ1-5	15	.	.
TGTGCCAGCAGCTTAGAAGGCCGGATAAACACTGAAGCTTTCTTT	CASSLEGRINTEAFF	TRBV7-8	TRBJ1-1	15	.	.
TGTGCTAGTAGTAGGGGATACGAGCAGTACTTC	CASSRGYEQYF	TRBV12-5	TRBJ2-7	11	.	once
TGTGCCAGTAGTACCCTATACCGCGGGGGCGACGGTCAGCCCCAGCATTTT	CASSTLYRGGDGQPQHF	TRBV19	TRBJ1-5	17	.	.
TGTGCCAGTAGTTCCGGGACGCCTAAGGTACCCCAGCATTTT	CASSSGTPKVPQHF	TRBV19	TRBJ1-5	14	.	once
TGCGCCAGCAGCCCGATGACAGGGACAAGCGAGCAGTACTTC	CASSPMTGTSEQYF	TRBV5-1	TRBJ2-7	14	TRBD1	once
TGCAGCGTGGGGACGTTGCACAAGCAGGGGTCCTATAGCAATCAGCCCCAGCATTTT	CSVGTLHKQGSYSNQPQHF	TRBV29-1	TRBJ1-5	19	.	.
TGTGCCAGCAGTTCTAACGTCCCGGAAACTTTCTTT	CASSSNVPETFF	TRBV6-5	TRBJ1-1	12	.	.
TGTGCCAGCAGTGTCCCGGCTAGCGGGGGGGCCAGGGCAGATACGCAGTATTTT	CASSVPASGGARADTQYF	TRBV2	TRBJ2-3	18	TRBD2	.
TGTGCCAGCAGCTTAACCGGGACAGGGGTGGAGACCCAGTACTTC	CASSLTGTGVETQYF	TRBV7-2	TRBJ2-5	15	TRBD1	.
TGTGCCACCAGCAGAGGACAGCCACTCACGGAGCAGTACTTC	CATSRGQPLTEQYF	TRBV15	TRBJ2-7	14	.	.
TGTGCCAGCTCGCCAAGACAGGGGTCGGCGGATACGCAGTATTTT	CASSPRQGSADTQYF	TRBV18	TRBJ2-3	15	TRBD1	.
TGTGCCAGCAGTGAAGGGCAGGGGAATTACAATGAGCAGTTCTTC	CASSEGQGNYNEQFF	TRBV6-1	TRBJ2-1	15	.	.
TGCGCCAGCAGCCAAGGGGGACAGGGCTTACAGGGCTACACCTTC	CASSQGGQGLQGYTF	TRBV5-1	TRBJ1-2	15	TRBD1	.
TGCGCCAGCAGCTTACCCGGGCCAGATACGCAGTATTTT	CASSLPGPDTQYF	TRBV5-1	TRBJ2-3	13	.	once
TGTGCCAGTACATCGGGTCTTGATGGCTACACCTTC	CASTSGLDGYTF	TRBV19	TRBJ1-2	12	.	.
TGTGCCAGCAGCTTGAGGACGCTAAATGATGGCTACACCTTC	CASSLRTLNDGYTF	TRBV28	TRBJ1-2	14	.	.
TGTGCCAGCTCAAGGCCCGGGGAAATGGCCGGGGAGCTGTTTTTT	CASSRPGEMAGELFF	TRBV18	TRBJ2-2	15	.	.
TGTGCCAGCAGAGAGAGAGTCCAAACAGATACGCAGTATTTT	CASRERVQTDTQYF	TRBV6-4	TRBJ2-3	14	.	.